This TCR beta chain was sequenced in a study of cytomegalovirus exposure and HLA in healthy donors. A remark on this clone: The target antigen is unknown.

Amplification used 60 Vbeta primers and 13 Jbeta primers. TCRdb keeps only in-frame clones here, not all; method: immunoSEQ multiplex PCR. With about 50,000 clones in the sample, the ten largest clones hold roughly 12%. Study-wide results and limits: An ancestry cluster, one associated with Asian ancestry, reportedly showed fewer N-insertions than the approximately 670-donor mean in a later analysis.

This CDR3 is built from 13 residues. Germline loops: CDR1 SGHTA, CDR2 FQGNSA. Trimming shortened V by 4 bases and J by 3 bases, and 8 bases separated the two germline ends. The source of this sequence is a man in his late teens or twenties in good health and CMV-seropositive. The V and J genes are TRBV7-2 and TRBJ2-3; D is unresolved. The sequencing sample was made of PBMCs. CDR3 in amino acids: CASSSRKTDTQYF. DNA for the CDR3: TGTGCCAGCAGCTCGAGAAAAACAGATACGCAGTATTTT.